The entry below describes one TCR beta chain. This record comes from a study of cytomegalovirus exposure and HLA in healthy donors. Both 60 Vbeta primers and 13 Jbeta primers went into the PCR. Sequencing used immunoSEQ multiplex PCR; TCRdb keeps in-frame clones, though not all of them. The sample comprises 150,000 to 200,000 clones, 70% to 80% of which are singletons, and more than 1.3% rests with the top ten. Looked up from germline, CDR1 is SEHNR and CDR2 is FQNEAQ (reference sequence). This CDR3 comprises 14 residues. The germline V and J ends were trimmed by 2 bases and 4 bases, with 11 bases remaining between them.

This TCR came from a male donor in good health and CMV-seronegative. Sample: PBMCs. This chain uses TRBV7-9 with TRBJ1-1; D may be TRBD1 (5 bases). The CDR3 DNA sequence: TGTGCCAGCAGCTTACAAGCAGGGCGCACTGAAGCTTTCTTT. It specifies CASSLQAGRTEAFF.